Ten or more counts support the clone carrying this T cell receptor (beta chain). This record comes from a study of metastatic and nonmetastatic thyroid tumors. TCRdb re-called clones via MiXCR from the PCR reads. Of more than 65,000 clones in the sample, around 14% are singletons; the top ten hold about 7%. Among the patients, none had received any treatment before thyroid surgery. Germline V gene data show CDR1 as ENHRY and CDR2 as SYGVKD. After removal of 6 bases from V and 5 bases from J, the junction contained 11 bases not matched to a gene. This CDR3 region has 15 residues. V gene TRBV10-3 combines with J gene TRBJ2-3; 7 positions match TRBD2. The sequenced sample consisted of blood. This receptor was identified in a male donor with papillary thyroid cancer or a benign thyroid nodule (not recorded which). Some clones in this sample may be carry-over from other donors' samples. CDR3 loop: CAISNQAGAGDTQYF. The CDR3 coding sequence is TGTGCCATCAGCAATCAGGCGGGAGCCGGAGATACGCAGTATTTT.